This T cell receptor beta chain was sequenced in a study of cytomegalovirus exposure and HLA in healthy donors. Study-level findings and limits: Later analysis identified a missense DCLRE1C variant that was linked to TCR beta V- and J-gene trimming. Relative to the approximately 700-donor mean, N-insertions were reportedly fewer in an Asian-associated ancestry cluster in a later analysis. In vitro checks showed that three CMV-associated chains really do target CMV antigens.

CDR3 length: 17 residues. Germline CDR1 is LNHDA and CDR2 is SQIVND (reference sequence). V was pared by 6 bases and J by 2 bases, with 10 bases of the junction left unmatched. Amplification used 60 Vbeta primers and 13 Jbeta primers. The assay was immunoSEQ multiplex PCR, and TCRdb's table has in-frame clones only and misses some. Of about 120,000 clones detected, approximately 15% appear once; the ten largest clones hold roughly 2%. Note on this clone: What it binds is not known.

The source of this sequence is a woman in her late teens or twenties in good health and CMV-seronegative. Source material: PBMCs. The rearrangement uses TRBV19 and TRBJ2-2; 9 bases agree with TRBD2. The CDR3 reads CASRTRGSGGNTGELFF. The CDR3 nucleotides read TGTGCCAGTAGGACCCGGGGTAGCGGGGGTAACACCGGGGAGCTGTTTTTT.